Shown below are 2 T cell receptor beta chains from a single sample sequenced in a study of shared clonotypes between healthy human individuals. TCRdb's table, derived via immunoSEQ multiplex PCR, lists solely in-frame clones and lacks some. The sample records over 2,000,000 clones, just over 90% being singletons. CD45RO-negative cells were positively selected for CCR7, leaving out terminally differentiated effector memory CD45RA+ cells. The source material was naive CD8+ T cells from PBMCs. These receptors originate from a man aged 18 to 29 in good health. Some clones in this sample may be carry-over from other donors' samples.

This sequence joins TRBV7-8 and TRBJ2-3; TRBD1 matches at 7 bases. CDR3 length: 17 amino acids. In germline, CDR1 is SGHVS, CDR2 FQNEAQ. The junction had 12 bases not matched to a gene; V was cut back by 2 bases and J by 4 bases. The CDR3 DNA reads TGTGCCAGCAGCTTATACGGGGCACAGGGGCATTCAGATACGCAGTATTTT. It is translated as CASSLYGAQGHSDTQYF.

V gene TRBV5-4 combines with J gene TRBJ2-5; D uncertain. The CDR3 runs 15 residues. The ends were cut back, 0 bases at V and 3 bases at J, with 12 bases in the middle. Germline CDR1 is SGHNT and CDR2 is YYREEE (reference sequence). As DNA, the CDR3 is TGTGCCAGCAGCTTGGCAATCGGTAGTAAAGAGACCCAGTACTTC. As protein: CASSLAIGSKETQYF.